The 15 T cell receptor beta chains below were found in one sample sequenced in a study of Graves' ophthalmopathy and Graves' hyperthyroidism. From RNA, the CDR3 regions of TCR beta chains were amplified and sequenced. In the first round, RT-PCR was carried out with HTBI primers, and a multiplex PCR formed the second round. MiXCR, run by TCRdb on the multiplex PCR reads, gives a single entry per CDR3 protein. This table has just over 400,000 distinct CDR3 sequences, roughly 20% appearing once. Sequenced input: peripheral blood. The origin of the receptors is a woman between 18 and 29 years old with stable Graves' hyperthyroidism.

This clonotype has at least ten counts. This chain links TRBV20-1 with TRBJ2-5; the D gene is possibly TRBD2 (5 bases). In germline, CDR1 is DFQATT, CDR2 SNEGSKA (reference sequence). This CDR3 has 12 amino acids. V lost 4 bases, J lost 5 bases, and 11 bases lay in between. In DNA, the CDR3 is TGCAGTGCTAAGCTAGCCAGGGAGACCCAGTACTTC. Translation gives CSAKLARETQYF.

This clonotype was recorded at least ten times. This rearrangement joins TRBV10-3 to TRBJ2-7, with D perhaps TRBD1 or TRBD2 (6 bases each). Trimming left V 6 bases short and J 1 base short, with 19 bases between. Germline CDR1 and CDR2: ENHRY and SYGVKD. The CDR3 is 16 amino acids. Written as DNA, the CDR3 is TGTGCCATCAGGGCCCGGGGGCTGCTAATGTCCTACGAGCAGTACTTC. Protein product: CAIRARGLLMSYEQYF.

The chain uses TRBV20-1 and TRBJ2-3, with TRBD2 matching 9 bases. The CDR3 contains 15 residues. CDR1 is DFQATT, CDR2 SNEGSKA, per germline (reference sequence). The trim removed 2 bases at V and 4 bases at J, leaving 7 bases unmatched. CDR3 nucleotides: TGCAGTGCTAGACTGGCGGGAGGGGAGTCAGATACGCAGTATTTT. As protein: CSARLAGGESDTQYF.

This clonotype was seen more than once but under ten times. This could be a read error, since a much larger clone is one nucleotide away. The chain is built from TRBV20-1 and TRBJ2-5; 8 bases fit TRBD2. The CDR3 has 13 amino acids. The V gene's germline CDR1 is DFQATT and CDR2 SNEGSKA (reference sequence). The CDR3 nucleotides are TGCGGTGCTTCCATCCTAGCGGGAGAGACCCAGTACTTC. This gives the protein CGASILAGETQYF.

V usage is TRBV6-1 and J usage is TRBJ2-7; 7 bases are a match to TRBD1. V lost 6 bases and J lost 2; bases outside the gene matches: 10. There are 15 residues in the CDR3. Germline V lookup: CDR1 MNHNS, CDR2 SASEGT. In DNA form, the CDR3 reads TGTGCCAGCAGAACGGCAACGGGACAGCCCTACGAGCAGTACTTC. The encoded protein is CASRTATGQPYEQYF.

This clonotype was seen many times. This chain uses TRBV19 with TRBJ2-5; D remains unclear. This CDR3 region has 14 residues. The V and J ends lost 3 bases and 2 bases respectively, with 10 bases between them. Germline-derived CDR1 and CDR2 are LNHDA and SQIVND (reference sequence). The CDR3 spells CASSILAGQETQYF. In DNA form, the CDR3 reads TGTGCCAGTAGTATCTTGGCCGGGCAAGAGACCCAGTACTTC.

In this sample, this clonotype turned up many times. The chain has TRBV6-5 and TRBJ2-2, with TRBD2 matching over 11 bases. This CDR3 contains 14 residues. Trimming at V came to 8 bases and at J to 1 base, leaving 0 bases not matched to a gene. Germline CDR1 and CDR2: MNHEY and SVGAGI. CDR3 region: CASLAGGNTGELFF. The CDR3 coding sequence is TGTGCCAGCCTAGCGGGAGGGAACACCGGGGAGCTGTTTTTT.

On this clonotype itself: A clone one base away is much larger, so this may be a read error. The rearrangement joins TRBV18 to TRBJ2-7, with 7 bases identical to TRBD2. Trimming at V came to 2 bases and at J to 0 bases, leaving 1 base not matched to a gene. The germline CDR1 and CDR2 sequences are KGHSH and LQKENI. This CDR3 has 14 residues. CDR3 sequence reads: CASSPWTSSYEQYF. The CDR3 nucleotides are TGTGCCAGCTCACCATGGACTAGCTCCTACGAGCAGTACTTC.

The chain uses TRBV12-3 or TRBV12-4 and TRBJ2-7; no clear D. V was clipped by 8 bases and J by 0 bases, with 8 bases between them. CDR3 length equals 12 residues. CDR3 DNA: TGTGCCAGCGGCAGAGACTCCTACGAGCAGTACTTC. This translates into CASGRDSYEQYF.

In DNA form, the CDR3 reads TGCGCCAGCAAAAAACTGGGTTCCTACGAGCAGTACTTC. Residues: CASKKLGSYEQYF. The genes are TRBV5-1 and TRBJ2-7; D uncertain. The V gene lost 6 bases and the J gene lost 1 base, with 11 bases spanning the gap. Looked up from germline, CDR1 is SGHRS and CDR2 is YFSETQ. This CDR3 is 13 amino acids long.

The chain combines TRBV28 with TRBJ2-7, with 7 nucleotides matching TRBD1. The V gene end was trimmed by 7 bases and the J gene end by 5 bases; junction bases not matched to a gene: 2. This CDR3 comprises 11 residues. Germline V CDR1 and CDR2: MDHEN, SYDVKM. The CDR3 protein is CASKDRHEQYF. CDR3 coding DNA: TGTGCCAGCAAGGACAGGCACGAGCAGTACTTC.

This clonotype showed up many times. V usage is TRBV6-5 and J usage is TRBJ1-1, with no clear D. Trimming pared 7 bases from V and 0 bases from J, leaving 12 bases between. Germline CDR1 and CDR2: MNHEY and SVGAGI. This CDR3 is 14 amino acids long. The chain's CDR3 is CASIHRSMNTEAFF. The CDR3 DNA sequence: TGTGCCAGCATTCACAGATCCATGAACACTGAAGCTTTCTTT.

This clonotype was detected many times. This sequence joins TRBV20-1 and TRBJ1-1, with 7 bases fitting TRBD1. V shed 0 bases and J 1 base; nucleotides not matched to a gene: 8. From germline, CDR1 is DFQATT and CDR2 SNEGSKA (reference sequence). The CDR3 is 16 residues long. The CDR3, as DNA: TGCAGTGCTAGAGAGGGACAGTCTGTCGCGAACACTGAAGCTTTCTTT. It specifies CSAREGQSVANTEAFF.

This clonotype was recorded many times. The chain combines TRBV7-2 with TRBJ2-7; 8 bases map to TRBD2. The J segment lost 0 bases and the V segment lost 7 bases, leaving 11 bases of the junction unmatched. The CDR3 spans 16 residues. The germline gives CDR1 SGHTA, CDR2 FQGNSA. The CDR3 region is CASIREAGASSYEQYF. The CDR3 DNA reads TGTGCCAGCATCCGGGAAGCGGGAGCATCCTCCTACGAGCAGTACTTC.

This clonotype was detected ten times or more. The rearrangement links TRBV29-1 to TRBJ1-2; a possible D gene is TRBD1 (6 bases). Germline loops: CDR1 SQVTM, CDR2 ANQGSEA. CDR3 length: 12 residues. Trimming removed 7 bases from V and 1 base from J, with 10 bases in between. The CDR3 spells CSADRLNYGYTF. CDR3 nucleotide sequence: TGCAGCGCCGACAGGCTTAACTATGGCTACACCTTC.